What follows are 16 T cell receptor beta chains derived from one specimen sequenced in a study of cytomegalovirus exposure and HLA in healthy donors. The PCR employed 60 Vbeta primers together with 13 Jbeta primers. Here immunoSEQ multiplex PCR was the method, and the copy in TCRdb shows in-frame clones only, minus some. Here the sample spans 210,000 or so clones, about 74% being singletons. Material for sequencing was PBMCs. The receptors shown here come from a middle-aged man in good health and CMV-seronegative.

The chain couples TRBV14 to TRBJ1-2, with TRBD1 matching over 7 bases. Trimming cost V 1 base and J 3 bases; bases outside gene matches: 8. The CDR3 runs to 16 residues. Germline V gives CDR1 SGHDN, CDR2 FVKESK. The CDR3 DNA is TGTGCCAGCAGCCAAGGTGCGAGACAGGGTCACTATGGCTACACCTTC. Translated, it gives CASSQGARQGHYGYTF. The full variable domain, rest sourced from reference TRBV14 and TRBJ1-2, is EAGVTQFPSHSVIEKGQTVTLRCDPISGHDNLYWYRRVMGKEIKFLLHFVKESKQDESGMPNNRFLAERTGGTYSTLKVQPAELEDSGVYFCASSQGARQGHYGYTFGSGTRLTVV.

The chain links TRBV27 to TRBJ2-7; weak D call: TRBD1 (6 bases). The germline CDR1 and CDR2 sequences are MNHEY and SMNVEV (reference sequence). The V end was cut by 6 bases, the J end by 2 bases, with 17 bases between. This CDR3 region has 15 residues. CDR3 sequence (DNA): TGTGCCAGCAGCTCCATAGACAGGCCCACCTACGAGCAGTACTTC. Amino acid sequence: CASSSIDRPTYEQYF.

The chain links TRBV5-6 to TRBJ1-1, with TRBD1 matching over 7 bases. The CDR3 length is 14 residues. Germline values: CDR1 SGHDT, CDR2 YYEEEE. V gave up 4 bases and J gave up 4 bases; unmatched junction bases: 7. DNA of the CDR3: TGTGCCAGCAGCAAGGGACAGAGGGGCACTGAAGCTTTCTTT. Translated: CASSKGQRGTEAFF.

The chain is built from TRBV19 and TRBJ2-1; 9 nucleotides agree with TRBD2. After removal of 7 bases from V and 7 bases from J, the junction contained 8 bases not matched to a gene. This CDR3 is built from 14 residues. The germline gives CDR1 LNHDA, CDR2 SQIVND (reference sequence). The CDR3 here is CASKGAGGPNEQFF. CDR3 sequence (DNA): TGTGCCAGTAAAGGGGCGGGAGGGCCGAATGAGCAGTTCTTC.

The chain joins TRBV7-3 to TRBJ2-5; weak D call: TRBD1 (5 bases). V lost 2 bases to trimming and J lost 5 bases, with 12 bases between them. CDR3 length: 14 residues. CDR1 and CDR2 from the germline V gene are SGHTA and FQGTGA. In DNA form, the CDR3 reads TGTGCCAGCAGCTTACATCAGGGTAGCGAGACCCAGTACTTC. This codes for CASSLHQGSETQYF.

CDR3 residues: CASSEGDRGFQPQHF. DNA of the CDR3: TGTGCCAGCAGCGAGGGGGACAGGGGGTTTCAGCCCCAGCATTTT. This rearrangement joins TRBV9 to TRBJ1-5, with 11 bases identical to TRBD1. This CDR3 is 15 amino acids long. The ends lost 3 bases at V and 6 bases at J; junction bases unmatched: 5. The V gene's germline CDR1 is SGDLS and CDR2 YYNGEE.

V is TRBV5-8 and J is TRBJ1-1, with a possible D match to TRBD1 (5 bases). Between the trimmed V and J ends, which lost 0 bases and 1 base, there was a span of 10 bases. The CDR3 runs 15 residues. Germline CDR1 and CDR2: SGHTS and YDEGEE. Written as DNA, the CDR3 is TGTGCCAGCAGCTTGGAAAGGGGCAGGAACACTGAAGCTTTCTTT. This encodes CASSLERGRNTEAFF.

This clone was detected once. The CDR3 loop is CASSPPTSGRARELFF. CDR3 DNA: TGTGCCAGCAGCCCCCCGACTAGCGGGAGGGCCCGGGAGCTGTTTTTT. The chain has TRBV9 and TRBJ2-2; TRBD2 aligns across 14 bases. Germline V gene data show CDR1 as SGDLS and CDR2 as YYNGEE. The CDR3 contains 16 residues. V lost 4 bases and J lost 9; bases outside the gene matches: 8. Using reference TRBV9 and TRBJ2-2 for the parts outside the CDR3, the full variable domain is DSGVTQTPKHLITATGQRVTLRCSPRSGDLSVYWYQQSLDQGLQFLIQYYNGEERAKGNILERFSAQQFPDLHSELNLSSLELGDSALYFCASSPPTSGRARELFFGEGSRLTVL.

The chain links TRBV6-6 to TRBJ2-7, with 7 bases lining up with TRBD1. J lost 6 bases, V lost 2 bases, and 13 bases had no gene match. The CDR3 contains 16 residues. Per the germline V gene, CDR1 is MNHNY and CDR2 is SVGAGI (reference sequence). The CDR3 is CASSYPLGTEQGEQYF. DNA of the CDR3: TGTGCCAGCAGTTACCCTCTCGGGACAGAACAGGGCGAGCAGTACTTC.

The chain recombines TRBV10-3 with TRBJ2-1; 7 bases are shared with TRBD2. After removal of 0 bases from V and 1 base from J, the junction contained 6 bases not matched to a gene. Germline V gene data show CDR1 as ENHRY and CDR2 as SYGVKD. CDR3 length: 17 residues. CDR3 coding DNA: TGTGCCATCAGTGAGTCGACCCTAGCGGAATCCTACAATGAGCAGTTCTTC. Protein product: CAISESTLAESYNEQFF.

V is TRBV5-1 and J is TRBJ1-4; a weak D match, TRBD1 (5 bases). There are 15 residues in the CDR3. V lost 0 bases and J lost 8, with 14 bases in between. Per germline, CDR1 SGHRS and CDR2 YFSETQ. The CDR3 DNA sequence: TGCGCCAGCAGCTTGGGGGCCAGGGCTAGAGAAAAACTGTTTTTT. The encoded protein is CASSLGARAREKLFF.

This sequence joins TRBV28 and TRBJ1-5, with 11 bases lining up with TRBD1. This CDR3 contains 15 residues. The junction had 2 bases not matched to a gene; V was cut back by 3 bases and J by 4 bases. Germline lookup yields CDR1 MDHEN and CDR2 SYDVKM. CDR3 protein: CASSFRDRGNQPQHF. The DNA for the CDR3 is TGTGCCAGCAGTTTTAGGGACAGGGGGAATCAGCCCCAGCATTTT.

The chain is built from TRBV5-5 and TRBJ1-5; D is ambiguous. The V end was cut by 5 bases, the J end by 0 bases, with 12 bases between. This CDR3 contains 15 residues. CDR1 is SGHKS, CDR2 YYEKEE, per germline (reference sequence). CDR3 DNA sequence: TGTGCCAGCAGGGGTACAGTTTATAGCAATCAGCCCCAGCATTTT. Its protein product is CASRGTVYSNQPQHF.

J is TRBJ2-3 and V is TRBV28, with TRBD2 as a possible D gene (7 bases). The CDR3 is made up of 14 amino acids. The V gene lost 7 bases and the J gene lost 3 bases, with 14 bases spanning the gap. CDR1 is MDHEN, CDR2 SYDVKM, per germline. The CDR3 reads CASNEGGATDTQYF. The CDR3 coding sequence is TGTGCCAGCAATGAGGGGGGGGCAACAGATACGCAGTATTTT.

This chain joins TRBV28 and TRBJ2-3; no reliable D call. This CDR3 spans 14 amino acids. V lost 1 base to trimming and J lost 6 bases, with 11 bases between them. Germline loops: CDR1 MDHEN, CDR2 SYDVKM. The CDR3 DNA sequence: TGTGCCAGCAGTTTATCCAGCCCTAGGGATACGCAGTATTTT. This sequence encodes CASSLSSPRDTQYF.

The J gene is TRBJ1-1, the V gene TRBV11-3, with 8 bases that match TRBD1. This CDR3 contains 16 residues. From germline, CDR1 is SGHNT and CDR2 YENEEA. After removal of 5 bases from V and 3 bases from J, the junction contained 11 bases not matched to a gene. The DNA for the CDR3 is TGTGCCAGCAGCACCTACAGGGGGTTTGAGTACACTGAAGCTTTCTTT. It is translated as CASSTYRGFEYTEAFF. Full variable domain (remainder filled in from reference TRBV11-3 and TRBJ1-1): EAGVVQSPRYKIIEKKQPVAFWCNPISGHNTLYWYLQNLGQGPELLIRYENEEAVDDSQLPKDRFSAERLKGVDSTLKIQPAELGDSAVYLCASSTYRGFEYTEAFFGQGTRLTVV.